This paragraph covers one T cell receptor (beta chain) sequence. This sample is drawn from a study of T cell responses to AZD1222 COVID-19 vaccine. TCRdb's table, derived via immunoSEQ multiplex PCR, lists solely in-frame clones and lacks some. Among 65,000 to 75,000 clones listed, around three quarters were seen once. The CDR3 loop spans 16 amino acids. Between the trimmed V and J ends, which lost 2 bases and 3 bases, there was a span of 14 bases. Germline CDR1 WSHSY, CDR2 SAAADI. The source is an adult who received the AZD1222 COVID-19 vaccine. V and J are TRBV10-2 and TRBJ1-5; perhaps TRBD1 as D (6 bases). The starting material was peripheral blood, obtained 28 days after the second AZD1222 dose. The CDR3 protein is CASSEPRTAINQPQHF. CDR3 nucleotides: TGCGCCAGCAGTGAGCCCCGGACAGCTATCAATCAGCCCCAGCATTTT.